The entry below describes one T cell receptor (beta chain). Trimming took 0 bases from V and 4 from J; bases not matched to a gene: 15. The CDR3 sequence is 18 residues long. Germline V gene lookup returns CDR1 SGDLS and CDR2 YYNGEE. These data are taken from a study of shared clonotypes between healthy human individuals. Sequencing was performed with immunoSEQ multiplex PCR; in TCRdb, only in-frame clones are kept and a portion is missing. This sample has roughly 2.6 million clones, with around nine tenths found just once. This receptor was identified in a man aged 18 to 35 in good health. Sequenced input: naive CD4+ T cells sorted from blood. The subset here: CD45RA+ positively selected. The J gene is TRBJ2-7, the V gene TRBV9; 8 bases align to TRBD2. CDR3: CASSVAGSAGGPVYEQYF. The CDR3, as DNA: TGTGCCAGCAGCGTAGCTGGTTCGGCGGGGGGCCCTGTTTACGAGCAGTACTTC.